This T cell receptor (beta chain) appears in the sequencing data of a study of T cells after yellow fever vaccination. Study-wide results and caveats: A faster peak, day 5 versus 15, was reached by the weaker secondary response. Post-booster reappearance was seen for most primary-vaccination clones (just over 95% CD4, about 90% CD8).

There are many counts of this clonotype. V was cut by 4 bases and J by 2 bases, with 17 bases left in between. This CDR3 has 16 amino acids. Looked up from germline, CDR1 is SGHKS and CDR2 is YYEKEE (reference sequence). Using its own MiXCR run on the 5' RACE reads, TCRdb lists one record per CDR3 protein. The data contain around 11,000 distinct CDR3 sequences, 4.5% to 5.5% of them singletons. The clonotype comes from a man in his late teens or twenties who received the YFV17D yellow fever vaccine. The sample here was PBMCs, either bulk or a sorted T-cell subset (CD4+, CD8+, memory, or dextramer-sorted; not recorded which), taken about 2 weeks after the first yellow fever vaccination. This chain uses TRBV5-5 with TRBJ2-3; TRBD2 might be the D (6 bases). For the CDR3, the DNA is TGTGCCAGCAGCCCCCTGACGGGAGCCCCCACAGATACGCAGTATTTT. This sequence encodes CASSPLTGAPTDTQYF.